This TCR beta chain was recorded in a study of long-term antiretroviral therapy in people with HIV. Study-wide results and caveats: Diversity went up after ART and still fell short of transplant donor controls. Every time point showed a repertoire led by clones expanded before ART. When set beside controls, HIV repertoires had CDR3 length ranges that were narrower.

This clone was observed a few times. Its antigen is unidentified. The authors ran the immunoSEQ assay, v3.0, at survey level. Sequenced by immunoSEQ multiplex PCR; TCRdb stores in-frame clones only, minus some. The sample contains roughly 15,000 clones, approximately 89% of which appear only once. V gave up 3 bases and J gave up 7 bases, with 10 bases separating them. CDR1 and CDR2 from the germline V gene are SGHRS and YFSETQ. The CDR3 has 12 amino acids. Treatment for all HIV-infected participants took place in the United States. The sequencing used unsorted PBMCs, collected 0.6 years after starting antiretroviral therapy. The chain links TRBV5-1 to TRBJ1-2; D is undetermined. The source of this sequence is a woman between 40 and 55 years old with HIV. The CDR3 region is CASSSSQAGYTF. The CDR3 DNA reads TGCGCCAGCAGCTCGTCCCAGGCTGGCTACACCTTC.